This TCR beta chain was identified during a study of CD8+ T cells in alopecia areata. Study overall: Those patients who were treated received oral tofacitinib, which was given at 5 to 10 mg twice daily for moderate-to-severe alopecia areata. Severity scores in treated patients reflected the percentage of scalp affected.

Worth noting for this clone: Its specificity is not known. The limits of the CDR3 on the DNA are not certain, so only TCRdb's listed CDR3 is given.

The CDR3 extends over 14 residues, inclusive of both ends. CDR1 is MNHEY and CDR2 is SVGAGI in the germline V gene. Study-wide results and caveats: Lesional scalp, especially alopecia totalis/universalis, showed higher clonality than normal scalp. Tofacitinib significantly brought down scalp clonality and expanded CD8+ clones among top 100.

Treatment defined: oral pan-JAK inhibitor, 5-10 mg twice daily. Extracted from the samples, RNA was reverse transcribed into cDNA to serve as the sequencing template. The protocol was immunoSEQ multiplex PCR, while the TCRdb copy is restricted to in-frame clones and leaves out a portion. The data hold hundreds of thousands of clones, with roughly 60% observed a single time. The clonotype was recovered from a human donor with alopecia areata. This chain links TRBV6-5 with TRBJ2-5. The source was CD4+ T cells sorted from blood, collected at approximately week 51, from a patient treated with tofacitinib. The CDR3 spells CASSYFGPGETQYF.